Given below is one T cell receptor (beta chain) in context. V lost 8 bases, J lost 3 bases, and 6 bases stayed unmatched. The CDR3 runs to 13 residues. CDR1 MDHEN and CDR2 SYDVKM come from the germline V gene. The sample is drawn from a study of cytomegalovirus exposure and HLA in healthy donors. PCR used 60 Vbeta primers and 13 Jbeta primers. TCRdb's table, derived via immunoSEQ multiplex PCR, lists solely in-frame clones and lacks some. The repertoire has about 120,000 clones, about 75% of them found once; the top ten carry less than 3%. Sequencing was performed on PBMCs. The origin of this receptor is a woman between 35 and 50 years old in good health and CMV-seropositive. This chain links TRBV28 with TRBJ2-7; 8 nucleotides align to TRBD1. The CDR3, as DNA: TGTGCCAGCTGGGGGACAGGAATCTACGAGCAGTACTTC. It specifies CASWGTGIYEQYF.